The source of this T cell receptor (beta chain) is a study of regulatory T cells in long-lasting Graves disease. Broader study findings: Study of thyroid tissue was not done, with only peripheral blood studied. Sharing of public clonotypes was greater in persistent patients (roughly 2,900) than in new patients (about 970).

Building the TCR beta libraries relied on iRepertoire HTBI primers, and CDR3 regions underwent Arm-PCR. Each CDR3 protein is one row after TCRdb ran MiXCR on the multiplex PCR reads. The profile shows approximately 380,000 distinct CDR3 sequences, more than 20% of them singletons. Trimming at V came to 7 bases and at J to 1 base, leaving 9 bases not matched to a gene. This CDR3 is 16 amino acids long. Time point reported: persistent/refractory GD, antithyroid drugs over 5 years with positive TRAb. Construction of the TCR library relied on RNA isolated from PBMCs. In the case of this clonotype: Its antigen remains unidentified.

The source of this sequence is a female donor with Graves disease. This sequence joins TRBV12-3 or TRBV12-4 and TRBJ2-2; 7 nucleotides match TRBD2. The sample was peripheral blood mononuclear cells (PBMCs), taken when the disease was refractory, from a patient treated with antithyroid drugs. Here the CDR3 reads CASKRGGLGNTGELFF. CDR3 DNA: TGTGCCAGCAAACGGGGAGGGTTGGGGAACACCGGGGAGCTGTTTTTT.